Following are 20 T cell receptor beta chains from one sample sequenced in a study of PD-1 blockade in classical Hodgkin lymphoma. Profiled with immunoSEQ multiplex PCR; TCRdb holds only in-frame clones, not every one. Of roughly 100,000 clones listed, roughly 89% are singletons. Time point specified: cycle 4 day 1 (C4D1), after more than 5 weeks of nivolumab. The patients all showed relapse after autologous stem cell transplantation, while their brentuximab vedotin exposure varied. The material was peripheral blood mononuclear cells (PBMCs), obtained before the fourth cycle of nivolumab. The receptor set was obtained from a human donor with classical Hodgkin lymphoma.

J is TRBJ2-3 and V is TRBV29-1; D is tentatively TRBD1 or TRBD2 (5 bases each). The CDR3 covers 12 residues. Looked up from germline, CDR1 is SQVTM and CDR2 is ANQGSEA. The V and J ends lost 7 bases and 3 bases respectively, with 11 bases between them. Here the CDR3 reads CSGGSRTDTQYF. The CDR3 coding sequence is TGCAGCGGGGGGTCTCGTACAGATACGCAGTATTTT.

The chain recombines TRBV15 with TRBJ1-4, with D perhaps TRBD1 (5 bases). Germline V gene lookup returns CDR1 LNHNV and CDR2 YYDKDF (reference sequence). The CDR3 runs 15 residues. Trimming left V 5 bases short and J 5 bases short, with 15 bases between. Written as DNA, the CDR3 is TGTGCCACCAGCTCGGCAGGGCTGATCAATGAAAAACTGTTTTTT. Translated, it gives CATSSAGLINEKLFF.

This CDR3 is CASLPYESSSYNEQFF. The CDR3 nucleotides are TGTGCCAGCCTCCCCTACGAGTCCAGCTCCTACAATGAGCAGTTCTTC. The chain links TRBV27 to TRBJ2-1; D is ambiguous. The CDR3 consists of 16 residues. Trimming cost V 8 bases and J 0 bases, with 17 bases left between them. Germline values: CDR1 MNHEY, CDR2 SMNVEV (reference sequence).

The V gene is TRBV19, the J gene TRBJ1-4; D uncertain. The CDR3 runs 11 residues. The V gene lost 4 bases and the J gene lost 5 bases, with 2 bases spanning the gap. CDR1 and CDR2 from the germline V gene are LNHDA and SQIVND (reference sequence). CDR3 region: CASSKNEKLFF. The CDR3 DNA follows: TGTGCCAGTAGTAAGAATGAAAAACTGTTTTTT. Together with reference TRBV19 and TRBJ1-4, the CDR3 gives the full variable domain: DGGITQSPKYLFRKEGQNVTLSCEQNLNHDAMYWYRQDPGQGLRLIYYSQIVNDFQKGDIAEGYSVSREKKESFPLTVTSAQKNPTAFYLCASSKNEKLFFGSGTQLSVL.

The V call is TRBV20-1, the J call TRBJ2-4; D ambiguous. The CDR3 sequence is 10 residues long. CDR1 is DFQATT, CDR2 SNEGSKA, per germline (reference sequence). The ends were cut back, 0 bases at V and 7 bases at J, with 1 base in the middle. The DNA of the CDR3 is TGCAGTGCTAGAGATAACATTCAGTACTTC. Its protein product is CSARDNIQYF.

The chain employs TRBV5-1 and TRBJ1-2; a possible D gene is TRBD1 (6 bases). CDR3 size: 15 residues. Trimming removed 4 bases at V and 3 bases at J, with 16 bases between. Germline CDR1 and CDR2: SGHRS and YFSETQ. This CDR3 is CASSAGTGHDYGYTF. The CDR3 DNA follows: TGCGCCAGCAGCGCGGGGACGGGACATGACTATGGCTACACCTTC.

This chain links TRBV28 with TRBJ2-7; 7 bases match TRBD1. Losses at the gene ends were 6 bases for V and 4 bases for J; bases not matched to a gene: 6. Looked up from germline, CDR1 is MDHEN and CDR2 is SYDVKM. The CDR3 runs to 13 residues. The CDR3 DNA follows: TGTGCCAGCAGCCTAGACAGGGATTACGAGCAGTACTTC. It specifies CASSLDRDYEQYF.

The J gene is TRBJ2-3, the V gene TRBV5-4; perhaps TRBD1 as D (6 bases). The germline V gene encodes CDR1 SGHNT and CDR2 YYREEE (reference sequence). CDR3 length: 16 residues. Trimming pared 4 bases from V and 0 bases from J, leaving 15 bases between. The CDR3 bases are TGTGCCAGCAGCAAGGACAGACCCAAGAGCACAGATACGCAGTATTTT. This codes for CASSKDRPKSTDTQYF.

The genes are TRBV7-9 and TRBJ2-5; TRBD2 matches at 13 bases. With V trimmed by 3 bases and J by 2 bases, 3 bases remained unmatched. The CDR3 has 16 amino acids. The germline V gene has CDR1 SEHNR and CDR2 FQNEAQ (reference sequence). CDR3 protein: CASSFGTSGVQETQYF. The CDR3 DNA is TGTGCCAGCAGCTTCGGGACTAGCGGGGTTCAAGAGACCCAGTACTTC. Full variable domain (rest looked up from reference TRBV7-9 and TRBJ2-5): DTGVSQNPRHKITKRGQNVTFRCDPISEHNRLYWYRQTLGQGPEFLTYFQNEAQLEKSRLLSDRFSAERPKGSFSTLEIQRTEQGDSAMYLCASSFGTSGVQETQYFGPGTRLLVL.

V is TRBV30 and J is TRBJ1-5, with 7 bases fitting TRBD1. Germline CDR1 GTSNPN, CDR2 SVGIG (reference sequence). Trimming took 3 bases from V and 6 from J; bases not matched to a gene: 8. This CDR3 contains 14 residues. The CDR3: CAWSPTGLVQPQHF. The CDR3 nucleotides read TGTGCCTGGAGCCCGACAGGGCTGGTTCAGCCCCAGCATTTT.

Only a few counts were recorded for this clone. The genes are TRBV6-6 and TRBJ1-4; D is ambiguous. The CDR3 runs 16 residues. V was shortened by 0 bases and J by 7 bases, with 15 bases between the two germline ends. Per the germline V gene, CDR1 is MNHNY and CDR2 is SVGAGI (reference sequence). CDR3 sequence reads: CASSYSNRQIGEKLFF. In nucleotides, the CDR3 is TGTGCCAGCAGTTACTCGAACCGTCAAATCGGTGAAAAACTGTTTTTT.

The rearrangement joins TRBV29-1 to TRBJ2-5, with 8 nucleotides matching TRBD1. The length of the CDR3 is 13 residues. CDR1 is SQVTM and CDR2 is ANQGSEA in the germline V gene. V shed 7 bases, J shed 5 bases, and the junction held 9 bases outside the gene matches. CDR3 sequence reads: CSAEGQGAETQYF. CDR3 coding DNA: TGCAGCGCCGAGGGGCAGGGGGCTGAGACCCAGTACTTC.

J is TRBJ2-3 and V is TRBV11-3, with 14 bases fitting TRBD2. V was pared by 4 bases and J by 3 bases, with 6 bases of the junction left unmatched. This CDR3 is built from 17 residues. In germline, CDR1 is SGHNT, CDR2 YENEEA. The CDR3 coding sequence is TGTGCCAGCAGCTCCGGGACTAGCGGGAGTTTAACAGATACGCAGTATTTT. Amino acid sequence: CASSSGTSGSLTDTQYF.

The chain couples TRBV30 to TRBJ1-5; no definite D call. This CDR3 has 14 residues. Per the germline V gene, CDR1 is GTSNPN and CDR2 is SVGIG (reference sequence). Trimming shortened V by 1 base and J by 2 bases, and 9 bases separated the two germline ends. The CDR3 sequence is CAWSGIGGNQPQHF. CDR3 nucleotide sequence: TGTGCCTGGAGTGGGATAGGCGGCAATCAGCCCCAGCATTTT.

This chain connects TRBV29-1 to TRBJ2-7; possible D gene TRBD2, 6 bases. V was cut by 5 bases and J by 4 bases, with 21 bases left in between. The CDR3 length is 15 residues. The germline V gene encodes CDR1 SQVTM and CDR2 ANQGSEA. DNA of the CDR3: TGCAGCGTTACGGAAGGGACTTCTTCGTTGTACGAGCAGTACTTC. Its translation: CSVTEGTSSLYEQYF.

The chain joins TRBV7-9 to TRBJ1-2; D is unclear. The germline V gene encodes CDR1 SEHNR and CDR2 FQNEAQ (reference sequence). The ends were cut back, 3 bases at V and 6 bases at J, with 17 bases in the middle. This CDR3 has 15 residues. The CDR3 region has the DNA TGTGCCAGCAGCTTTGTAAGCGGGGAAGTGGATGGCTACACCTTC. Translating it yields CASSFVSGEVDGYTF. Based on the CDR3 plus reference TRBV7-9 and TRBJ1-2, the full variable domain is DTGVSQNPRHKITKRGQNVTFRCDPISEHNRLYWYRQTLGQGPEFLTYFQNEAQLEKSRLLSDRFSAERPKGSFSTLEIQRTEQGDSAMYLCASSFVSGEVDGYTFGSGTRLTVV.

The J gene is TRBJ1-1, the V gene TRBV5-1; the D gene is possibly TRBD1 (5 bases). The CDR3 consists of 15 residues. Germline assignment: CDR1 SGHRS and CDR2 YFSETQ. The V gene lost 4 bases and the J gene lost 5 bases, with 18 bases spanning the gap. The CDR3 bases are TGCGCCAGCAGCCACGAGGGACTGGAGGGAACTGAAGCTTTCTTT. Residues: CASSHEGLEGTEAFF. Complete variable domain (other parts from reference TRBV5-1 and TRBJ1-1): KAGVTQTPRYLIKTRGQQVTLSCSPISGHRSVSWYQQTPGQGLQFLFEYFSETQRNKGNFPGRFSGRQFSNSRSEMNVSTLELGDSALYLCASSHEGLEGTEAFFGQGTRLTVV.

In this sample, this clone turned up a few times. V usage is TRBV30 and J usage is TRBJ1-1; unclear D gene. The length of the CDR3 is 12 residues. Trimming cost V 4 bases and J 7 bases, with 13 bases left between them. Germline CDR1 is GTSNPN and CDR2 is SVGIG (reference sequence). The CDR3 spells CAWNRRAGEAFF. CDR3 sequence (DNA): TGTGCCTGGAACCGGCGGGCAGGTGAAGCTTTCTTT.

The chain is built from TRBV27 and TRBJ1-1, with unresolved D. In germline, CDR1 is MNHEY, CDR2 SMNVEV (reference sequence). CDR3 size: 13 residues. With 4 bases removed from V and 6 bases from J, the gap between germline ends came to 12 bases. The CDR3 nucleotides read TGTGCCAGCAGTTACCTCCCCATGGCTGAAGCTTTCTTT. Protein: CASSYLPMAEAFF.

The V call is TRBV6-5, the J call TRBJ2-1; D is perhaps TRBD1 or TRBD2 (5 bases each). V dropped 2 bases and J dropped 3 bases, with 5 bases sitting between them. The CDR3 is 13 amino acids. CDR1 is MNHEY and CDR2 is SVGAGI in the germline V gene. The CDR3: CASSYGGYNEQFF. CDR3 in DNA: TGTGCCAGCAGTTACGGGGGCTACAATGAGCAGTTCTTC.